The clone carrying this T cell receptor (beta chain) was counted a few times. The target antigen is unknown. This CDR3 has 16 residues. V lost 5 bases, J lost 12 bases, and 14 bases stayed unmatched. Healthy Caucasians were all of the donors. This record comes from a study of identical twins. Study findings and constraints: The study found weaker excess twin sharing in beta out-of-frame sequences. Some out-of-frame alpha sequences were shared by twins, and these showed excess low generation probability. Abundant beta clonotypes from cord blood had fewer insertions, unlike memory repertoires, which showed none.

TCRdb re-called the 5' RACE reads with MiXCR, one entry per CDR3 protein. This sample has about 490,000 distinct CDR3 sequences; roughly 15% occur once, and the top ten carry less than 0.5%. These data also formed part of another study, on yellow fever vaccine responses in identical twins.

Specimen: CD4+ T cells sorted from blood. This sequence joins TRBV12-3 or TRBV12-4 and TRBJ2-1; 12 bases match TRBD2. This TCR came from a woman in her late teens or twenties in good health. The CDR3 loop reads CASSGVSTSGSHGQFF. CDR3 nucleotide sequence: TGTGCCAGCAGTGGAGTCTCGACTAGCGGGAGCCACGGGCAGTTCTTC.